This T cell receptor (beta chain) was found in a study of somatic mutations in cytotoxic T cells in rheumatoid arthritis. Study as a whole: Collection of patient blood (approximately 27 ml EDTA) took place right after diagnosis, before any treatment. General study points: Each of about an eighth of the 65 patients had a largest CD8+ clone that made up more than 20% of CD8+ cells.

Regarding this clone: The antigen remains undetermined.

Clones were sequenced by immunoSEQ multiplex PCR, and TCRdb holds only the in-frame ones, with some missing. The repertoire holds about 20,000 clones, with roughly four fifths as singletons. The CD4+ and CD8+ fractions came from positive magnetic bead selection and were purity-checked by flow cytometry. This receptor was identified in an adult with rheumatoid arthritis. The material sequenced was CD8+ T cells sorted from blood.

CDR3 amino acids: CASSQGGGPTEAFF. Written as DNA, the CDR3 is TGCGCCAGCAGCCAAGGGGGGGGGCCCACTGAAGCTTTCTTT. The chain couples TRBV4-1 to TRBJ1-1; the D gene is possibly TRBD1 (6 bases). Trimming removed 1 base from V and 4 bases from J, with 10 bases in between. CDR3 size: 14 residues. Germline V lookup: CDR1 MGHRA, CDR2 YSYEKL.